This T cell receptor beta chain appears in the sequencing data of a study of shared clonotypes between healthy human individuals. Study-level findings and limits: The represented genetic and exposure-history diversity was limited by the small number of donors. Clonotype sharing across a handful of donors was observed for around 5% of naive CD4 clonotypes. The authors sampled blood alone, and tissue repertoires likely differ.

The CDR3 length is 12 residues. The V end was cut by 2 bases, the J end by 7 bases, with 5 bases between. CDR1 KGHSH and CDR2 LQKENI come from the germline V gene. On this clone itself: The antigen is not known.

The data were produced by immunoSEQ multiplex PCR, yet TCRdb's version contains in-frame clones alone and is incomplete. The sample shows some 1,600,000 clones, 95% to 99% of them seen only once. The sample was naive CD4+ T cells sorted from blood. Subset of the sample: CD45RA+ positively selected. This TCR derives from a man aged 25 to 45 in good health. The gene calls are TRBV18 and TRBJ2-2, with no clear D. DNA for the CDR3: TGTGCCAGCTCACCAGGGGACGGGGAGCTGTTTTTT. Translated: CASSPGDGELFF.